A single sample gave rise to the 7 T cell receptor beta chains below, sequenced in a study of cytomegalovirus exposure and HLA in healthy donors. Primers for the PCR totalled 60 Vbeta and 13 Jbeta. TCRdb's copy holds only in-frame clones and misses some; the assay was immunoSEQ multiplex PCR. The sample contains over 150,000 clones, around 74% of which appear only once. The sample taken for sequencing was PBMCs. These receptors came from a man between 18 and 35 years old in good health and CMV-seronegative.

This clone was picked up one time. The chain employs TRBV19 and TRBJ2-7, with D maybe TRBD1 (5 bases). The germline V and J ends were trimmed by 4 bases and 5 bases, with 30 bases remaining between them. Germline CDR1 is LNHDA and CDR2 is SQIVND (reference sequence). The CDR3 is 19 amino acids. The CDR3 here is CASSTTLGPGRLRTHEQYF. In DNA, the CDR3 is TGTGCCAGTAGTACCACCCTTGGGCCAGGGCGTCTAAGGACCCACGAGCAGTACTTC.

The rearrangement uses TRBV5-1 and TRBJ2-2, with D possibly TRBD2 on 6 matching bases. Deletions cut 0 bases from V and 8 bases from J, with 17 bases between. CDR3 length: 16 amino acids. Per germline, CDR1 SGHRS and CDR2 YFSETQ. Here the CDR3 DNA reads TGCGCCAGCAGCTTGGCCGTCGCTAGCGTTGGGGGGGAGCTGTTTTTT. As protein: CASSLAVASVGGELFF.

V usage is TRBV6-5 and J usage is TRBJ2-2; 8 bases are a match to TRBD2. The V gene end was trimmed by 6 bases and the J gene end by 4 bases; junction bases not matched to a gene: 7. Germline V gene data show CDR1 as MNHEY and CDR2 as SVGAGI. This CDR3 is 15 amino acids long. The CDR3 bases are TGTGCCAGCAGCTTGCGGGGGGATGGCACCGGGGAGCTGTTTTTT. This codes for CASSLRGDGTGELFF.

The gene calls are TRBV7-9 and TRBJ1-5, with D possibly being TRBD1 (6 bases). The CDR3 runs to 16 residues. The germline CDR1 and CDR2 sequences are SEHNR and FQNEAQ (reference sequence). Trimming shortened V by 1 base and J by 2 bases, and 12 bases separated the two germline ends. The CDR3 loop reads CASSLGGGRGNQPQHF. The CDR3, as DNA: TGTGCCAGCAGCTTAGGAGGGGGACGTGGCAATCAGCCCCAGCATTTT.

V is TRBV28 and J is TRBJ1-1; D not resolved. There are 15 residues in the CDR3. V was cut by 0 bases and J by 5 bases, with 13 bases left in between. Germline values: CDR1 MDHEN, CDR2 SYDVKM. DNA of the CDR3: TGTGCCAGCAGTTTATGGCTGGCCTCCTCTACTGAAGCTTTCTTT. It encodes CASSLWLASSTEAFF.

This rearrangement joins TRBV7-2 to TRBJ1-6; D may be TRBD1 (5 bases). The germline gives CDR1 SGHTA, CDR2 FQGNSA. This CDR3 is 18 amino acids long. V lost 1 base and J 2 bases, leaving 15 bases between the germline ends. The CDR3 region is CASSLVSSGGTYNSPLHF. CDR3 DNA sequence: TGTGCCAGCAGCTTAGTGTCCTCTGGGGGGACCTATAATTCACCCCTCCACTTT. The full variable domain, completed using reference TRBV7-2 and TRBJ1-6, is GAGVSQSPSNKVTEKGKDVELRCDPISGHTALYWYRQSLGQGLEFLIYFQGNSAPDKSGLPSDRFSAERTGGSVSTLTIQRTQQEDSAVYLCASSLVSSGGTYNSPLHFGNGTRLTVT.

The J gene is TRBJ1-4, the V gene TRBV4-1; 10 bases fit TRBD1. The CDR3 sequence is 14 residues long. Germline lookup yields CDR1 MGHRA and CDR2 YSYEKL. The J segment lost 6 bases and the V segment lost 5 bases, leaving 3 bases of the junction unmatched. CDR3 bases: TGCGCCAGCAGCTCCGGGACAGGGGATGAAAAACTGTTTTTT. Translation gives CASSSGTGDEKLFF.